This TCR beta chain comes out of a study of shared clonotypes between healthy human individuals. Broader study findings: All-four-donor shared clonotypes had higher generation probabilities than non-shared clonotypes did. Rarefaction curves obtained for sorted subsets showed sequencing incomplete despite large depth.

CD4+ cell separation produced CD45RA+ naive and CD45RA-negative memory subsets. Of note for this clone: Its antigen is undetermined.

The germline gives CDR1 MDHEN, CDR2 SYDVKM. V was clipped by 6 bases and J by 0 bases, with 9 bases between them. The CDR3 spans 14 residues. Assay used: immunoSEQ multiplex PCR; TCRdb lists only in-frame clones, some missing. The profile shows around 1.4 million clones, around 98.5% of them singletons. The rearrangement joins TRBV28 to TRBJ2-4; the D is unclear. This receptor was taken from a man aged 30 to 39 in good health. What was sequenced was naive CD4+ T cells sorted from blood. Subset of the sample: CD45RA+ positively selected. CDR3 loop: CASSLTVAKNIQYF. As DNA, the CDR3 is TGTGCCAGCAGCCTGACGGTAGCCAAAAACATTCAGTACTTC.